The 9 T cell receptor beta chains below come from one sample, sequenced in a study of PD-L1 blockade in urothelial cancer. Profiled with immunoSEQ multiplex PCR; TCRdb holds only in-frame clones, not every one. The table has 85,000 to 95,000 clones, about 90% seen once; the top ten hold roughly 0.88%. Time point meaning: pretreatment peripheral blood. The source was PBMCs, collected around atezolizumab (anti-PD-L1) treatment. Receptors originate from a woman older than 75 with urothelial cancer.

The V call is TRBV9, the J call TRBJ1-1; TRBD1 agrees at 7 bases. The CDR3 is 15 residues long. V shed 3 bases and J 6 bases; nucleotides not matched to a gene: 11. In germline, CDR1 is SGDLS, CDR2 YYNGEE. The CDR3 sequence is CASSGLDRVGAEAFF. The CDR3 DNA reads TGTGCCAGCAGCGGGTTAGACAGGGTGGGAGCTGAAGCTTTCTTT.

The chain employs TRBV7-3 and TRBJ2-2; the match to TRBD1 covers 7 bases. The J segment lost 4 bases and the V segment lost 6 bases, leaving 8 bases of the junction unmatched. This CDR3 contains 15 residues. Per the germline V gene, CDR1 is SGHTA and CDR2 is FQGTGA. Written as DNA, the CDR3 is TGTGCCAGCAGTCCAGCAGGGGGTCCCACCGGGGAGCTGTTTTTT. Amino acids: CASSPAGGPTGELFF. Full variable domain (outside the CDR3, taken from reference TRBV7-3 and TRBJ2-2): GAGVSQTPSNKVTEKGKYVELRCDPISGHTALYWYRQSLGQGPEFLIYFQGTGAADDSGLPNDRFFAVRPEGSVSTLKIQRTERGDSAVYLCASSPAGGPTGELFFGEGSRLTVL.

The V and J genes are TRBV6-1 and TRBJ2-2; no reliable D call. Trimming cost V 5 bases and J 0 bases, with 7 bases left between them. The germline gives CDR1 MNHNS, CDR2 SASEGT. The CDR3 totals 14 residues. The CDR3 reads CASSWQTNTGELFF. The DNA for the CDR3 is TGTGCCAGCAGTTGGCAGACGAACACCGGGGAGCTGTTTTTT.

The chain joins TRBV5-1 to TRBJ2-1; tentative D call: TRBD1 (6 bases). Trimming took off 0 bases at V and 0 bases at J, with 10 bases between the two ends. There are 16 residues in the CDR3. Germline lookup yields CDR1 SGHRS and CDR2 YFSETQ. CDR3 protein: CASSLGETGSYNEQFF. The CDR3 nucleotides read TGCGCCAGCAGCTTGGGGGAGACAGGCTCCTACAATGAGCAGTTCTTC.

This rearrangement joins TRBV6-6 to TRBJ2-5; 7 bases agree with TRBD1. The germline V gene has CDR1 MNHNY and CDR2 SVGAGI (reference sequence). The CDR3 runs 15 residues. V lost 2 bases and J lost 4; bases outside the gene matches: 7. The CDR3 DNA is TGTGCCAGCAGTTACGACGACAGGGCGGGAGAGACCCAGTACTTC. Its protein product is CASSYDDRAGETQYF.

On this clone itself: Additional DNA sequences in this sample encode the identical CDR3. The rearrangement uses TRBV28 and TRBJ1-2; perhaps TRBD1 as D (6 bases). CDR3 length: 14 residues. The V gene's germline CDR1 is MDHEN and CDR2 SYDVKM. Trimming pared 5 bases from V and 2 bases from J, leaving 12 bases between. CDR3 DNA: TGTGCCAGCAGTCCTGGGGGGGCGAACTATGGCTACACCTTC. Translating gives CASSPGGANYGYTF.

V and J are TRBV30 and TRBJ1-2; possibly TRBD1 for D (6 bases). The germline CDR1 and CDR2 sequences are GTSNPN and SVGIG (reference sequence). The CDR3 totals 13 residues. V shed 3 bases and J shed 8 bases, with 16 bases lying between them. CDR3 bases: TGTGCCTGGAGGTCCCAGACAGGTCTAGGCTACACCTTC. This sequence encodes CAWRSQTGLGYTF. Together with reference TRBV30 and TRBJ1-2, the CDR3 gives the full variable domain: SQTIHQWPATLVQPVGSPLSLECTVEGTSNPNLYWYRQAAGRGLQLLFYSVGIGQISSEVPQNLSASRPQDRQFILSSKKLLLSDSGFYLCAWRSQTGLGYTFGSGTRLTVV.

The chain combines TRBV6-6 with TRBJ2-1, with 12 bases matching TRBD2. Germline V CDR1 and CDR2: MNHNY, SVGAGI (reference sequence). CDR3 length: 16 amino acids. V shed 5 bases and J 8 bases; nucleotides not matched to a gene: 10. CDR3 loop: CASSALGLAGSDEQFF. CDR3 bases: TGTGCCAGCAGTGCCTTAGGACTAGCGGGATCGGATGAGCAGTTCTTC.

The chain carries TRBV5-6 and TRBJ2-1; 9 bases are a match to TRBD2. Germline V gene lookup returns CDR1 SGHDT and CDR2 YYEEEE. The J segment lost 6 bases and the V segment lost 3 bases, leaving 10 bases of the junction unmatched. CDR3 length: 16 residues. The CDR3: CASSYAGTSPVNEQFF. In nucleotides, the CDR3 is TGTGCCAGCAGCTACGCCGGGACTAGCCCCGTCAATGAGCAGTTCTTC.